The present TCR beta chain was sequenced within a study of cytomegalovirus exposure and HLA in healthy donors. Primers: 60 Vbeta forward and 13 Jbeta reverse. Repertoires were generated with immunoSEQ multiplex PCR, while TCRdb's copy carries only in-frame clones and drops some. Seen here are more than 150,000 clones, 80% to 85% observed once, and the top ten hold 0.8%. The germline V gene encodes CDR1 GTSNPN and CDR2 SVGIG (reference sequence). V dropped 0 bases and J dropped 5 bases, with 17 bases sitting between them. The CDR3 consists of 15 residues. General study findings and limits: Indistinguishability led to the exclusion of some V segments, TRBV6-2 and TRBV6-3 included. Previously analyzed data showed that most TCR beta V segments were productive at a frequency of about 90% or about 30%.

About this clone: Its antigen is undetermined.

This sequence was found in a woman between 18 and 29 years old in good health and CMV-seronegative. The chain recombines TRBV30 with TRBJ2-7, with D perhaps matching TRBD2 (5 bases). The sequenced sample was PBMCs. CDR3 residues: CAWSVRGRPGDEQYF. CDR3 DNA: TGTGCCTGGAGTGTACGAGGGCGTCCAGGAGACGAGCAGTACTTC. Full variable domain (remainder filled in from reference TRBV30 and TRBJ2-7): SQTIHQWPATLVQPVGSPLSLECTVEGTSNPNLYWYRQAAGRGLQLLFYSVGIGQISSEVPQNLSASRPQDRQFILSSKKLLLSDSGFYLCAWSVRGRPGDEQYFGPGTRLTVT.